This T cell receptor (beta chain) is from a study of cytomegalovirus exposure and HLA in healthy donors. The overall study: The approximately 100 million unique TCR beta sequences, from around 200 million T cells, were found by an earlier analysis. The study placed less than 90% of its approximately 430 genotyped donors in the Caucasian-associated ancestry cluster.

The PCR ran on 60 Vbeta and 13 Jbeta primers. Clones were sequenced by immunoSEQ multiplex PCR, and TCRdb holds only the in-frame ones, with some missing. Among 84,000 or so clones, under 85% were seen once, and the ten largest hold 2.7%. Germline V gene sequence: CDR1 MDHEN, CDR2 SYDVKM. This CDR3 is 14 amino acids long. V shed 7 bases, J shed 10 bases, and the junction held 12 bases outside the gene matches. Sequenced material: PBMCs. The clonotype was recovered from a man younger than 40 in good health and CMV-seronegative. The V gene is TRBV28, the J gene TRBJ2-1, with 8 bases identical to TRBD2. The CDR3 spells CASTGGGGFREQFF. In nucleotides, the CDR3 is TGTGCCAGCACGGGGGGCGGGGGGTTTCGAGAGCAGTTCTTC.